The following is a TCR beta chain sequence with its context. The CDR3 extends over 14 amino acids. Germline CDR1 LGHNA, CDR2 YSLEER. V gave up 8 bases and J gave up 0 bases, with 10 bases separating them. Per the original methods: Estimation of nucleated cell counts was performed using reference gene primer amplification. This table comes from immunoSEQ multiplex PCR, and its TCRdb copy is limited to in-frame clones, with some not included. V, J and clone size reflect that table, while D and trimming were determined from the DNA. The data contain some 160,000 clones, approximately 86% of them seen just once; the ten biggest clones take up just over 2.5%. The entry originates in a study of blood T cell repertoires in COVID-19. Study-level information: Acute and convalescent COVID-19 specimens originated in the United States, Italy and Spain.

The rearrangement joins TRBV4-3 to TRBJ2-2, with a possible D match to TRBD2 (5 bases). Sequencing was performed on peripheral blood. The receptor was derived from a woman aged 80 or over with COVID-19, enrolled during active disease. Here the CDR3 DNA reads TGCGCCAGCGGAGCGGTCGCGAACACCGGGGAGCTGTTTTTT. Encoded protein: CASGAVANTGELFF.